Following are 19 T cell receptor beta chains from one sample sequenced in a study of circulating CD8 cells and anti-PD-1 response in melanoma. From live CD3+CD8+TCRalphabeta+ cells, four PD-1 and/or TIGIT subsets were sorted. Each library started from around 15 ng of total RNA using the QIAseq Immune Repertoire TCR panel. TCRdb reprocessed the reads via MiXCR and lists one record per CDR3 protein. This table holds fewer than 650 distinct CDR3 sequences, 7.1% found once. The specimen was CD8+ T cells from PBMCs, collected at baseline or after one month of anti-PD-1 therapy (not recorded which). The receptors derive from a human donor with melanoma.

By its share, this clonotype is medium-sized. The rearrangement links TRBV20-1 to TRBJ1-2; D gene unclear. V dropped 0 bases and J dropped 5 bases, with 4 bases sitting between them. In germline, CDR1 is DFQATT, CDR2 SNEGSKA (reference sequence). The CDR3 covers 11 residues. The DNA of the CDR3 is TGCAGTGCTAGAGATGTATATGGCTACACCTTC. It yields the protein CSARDVYGYTF.

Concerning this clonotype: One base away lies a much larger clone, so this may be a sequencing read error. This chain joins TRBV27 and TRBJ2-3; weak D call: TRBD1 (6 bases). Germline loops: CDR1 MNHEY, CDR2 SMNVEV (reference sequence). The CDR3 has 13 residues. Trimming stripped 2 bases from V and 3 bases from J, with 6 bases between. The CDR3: CASSLRGTDTQYF. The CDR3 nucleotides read TGTGCCAGCAGTTTAAGGGGGACAGATACGCAGTATTTT.

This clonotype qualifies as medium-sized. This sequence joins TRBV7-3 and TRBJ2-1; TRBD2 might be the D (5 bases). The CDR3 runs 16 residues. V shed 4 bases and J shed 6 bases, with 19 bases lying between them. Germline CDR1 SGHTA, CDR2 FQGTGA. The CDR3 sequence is CASSWVPGKESNEQFF. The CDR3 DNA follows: TGTGCCAGCAGCTGGGTACCCGGGAAGGAGAGCAATGAGCAGTTCTTC.

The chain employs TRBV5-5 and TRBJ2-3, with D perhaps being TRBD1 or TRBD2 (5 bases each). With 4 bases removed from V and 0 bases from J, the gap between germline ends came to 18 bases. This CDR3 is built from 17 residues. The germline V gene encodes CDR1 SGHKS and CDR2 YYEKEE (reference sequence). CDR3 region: CASSPSGALPSTDTQYF. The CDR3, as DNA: TGTGCCAGCAGCCCTTCCGGGGCCTTACCTAGCACAGATACGCAGTATTTT.

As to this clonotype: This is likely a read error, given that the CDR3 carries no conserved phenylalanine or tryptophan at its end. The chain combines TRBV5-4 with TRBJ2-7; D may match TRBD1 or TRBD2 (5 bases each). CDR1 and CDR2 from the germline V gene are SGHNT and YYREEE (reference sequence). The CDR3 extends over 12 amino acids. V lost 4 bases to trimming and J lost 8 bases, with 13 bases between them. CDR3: CASSQGPLKQYS. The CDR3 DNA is TGTGCCAGCAGCCAGGGACCCCTCAAGCAGTACTCC.

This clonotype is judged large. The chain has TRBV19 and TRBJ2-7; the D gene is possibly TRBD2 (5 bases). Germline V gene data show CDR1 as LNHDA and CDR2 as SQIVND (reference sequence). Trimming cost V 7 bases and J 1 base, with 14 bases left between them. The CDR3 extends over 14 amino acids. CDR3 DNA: TGTGCCAGTACCCCTGACGGGGAGTCCTACGAGCAGTACTTC. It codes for CASTPDGESYEQYF.

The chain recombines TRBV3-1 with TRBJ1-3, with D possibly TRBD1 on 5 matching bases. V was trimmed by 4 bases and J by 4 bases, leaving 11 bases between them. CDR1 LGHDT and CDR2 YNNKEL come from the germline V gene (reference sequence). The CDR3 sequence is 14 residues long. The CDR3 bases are TGTGCCAGCAGCCCATTCCCAGGGGGAAACACCATATATTTT. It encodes CASSPFPGGNTIYF.

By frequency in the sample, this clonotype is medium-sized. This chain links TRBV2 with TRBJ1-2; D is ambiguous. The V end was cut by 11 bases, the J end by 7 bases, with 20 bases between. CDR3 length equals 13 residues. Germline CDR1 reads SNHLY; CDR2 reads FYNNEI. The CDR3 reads CAAAYGPEGGYTF. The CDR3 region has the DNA TGTGCCGCAGCGTATGGCCCCGAGGGTGGCTACACCTTC.

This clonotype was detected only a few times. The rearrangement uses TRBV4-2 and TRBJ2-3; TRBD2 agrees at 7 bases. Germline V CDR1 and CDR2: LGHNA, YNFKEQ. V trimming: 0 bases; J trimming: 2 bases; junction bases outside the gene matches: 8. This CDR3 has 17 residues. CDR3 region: CASSQDLGGSSTDTQYF. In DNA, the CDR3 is TGTGCCAGCAGCCAAGATCTCGGGGGGTCTTCCACAGATACGCAGTATTTT.

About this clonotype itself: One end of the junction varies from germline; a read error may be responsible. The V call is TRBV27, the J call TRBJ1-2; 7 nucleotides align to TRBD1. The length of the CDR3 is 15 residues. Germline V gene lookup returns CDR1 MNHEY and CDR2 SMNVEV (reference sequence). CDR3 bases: TGTGCCGGCAGCCACCGGGACAGCTCTAACTATGGCTACACCTTC. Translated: CAGSHRDSSNYGYTF.

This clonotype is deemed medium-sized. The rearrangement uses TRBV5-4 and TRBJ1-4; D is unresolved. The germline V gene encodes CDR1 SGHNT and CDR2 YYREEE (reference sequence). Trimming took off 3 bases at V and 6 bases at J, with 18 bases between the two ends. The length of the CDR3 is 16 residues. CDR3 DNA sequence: TGTGCCAGCAGCTCGGAAGGAGGACTGGTGCATGAAAAACTGTTTTTT. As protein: CASSSEGGLVHEKLFF. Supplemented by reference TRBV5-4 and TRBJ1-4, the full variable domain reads ETGVTQSPTHLIKTRGQQVTLRCSSQSGHNTVSWYQQALGQGPQFIFQYYREEENGRGNFPPRFSGLQFPNYSSELNVNALELDDSALYLCASSSEGGLVHEKLFFGSGTQLSVL.

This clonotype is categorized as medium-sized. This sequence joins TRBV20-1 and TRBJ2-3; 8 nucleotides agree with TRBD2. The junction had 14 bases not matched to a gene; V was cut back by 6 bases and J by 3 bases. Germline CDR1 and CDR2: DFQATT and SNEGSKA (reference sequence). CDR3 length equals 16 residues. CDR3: CSADLPGLERTDTQYF. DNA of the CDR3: TGCAGTGCCGACCTACCGGGACTAGAGCGTACAGATACGCAGTATTTT.

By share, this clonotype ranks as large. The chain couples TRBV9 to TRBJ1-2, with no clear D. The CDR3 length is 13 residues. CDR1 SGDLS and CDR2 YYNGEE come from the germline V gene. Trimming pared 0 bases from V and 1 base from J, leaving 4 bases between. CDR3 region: CASSVGSNYGYTF. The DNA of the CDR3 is TGTGCCAGCAGCGTAGGGAGTAACTATGGCTACACCTTC.

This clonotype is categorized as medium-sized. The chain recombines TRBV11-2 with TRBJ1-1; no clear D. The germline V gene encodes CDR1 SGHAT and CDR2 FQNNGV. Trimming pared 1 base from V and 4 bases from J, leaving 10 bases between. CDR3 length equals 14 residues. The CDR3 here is CASSLAAGGTEAFF. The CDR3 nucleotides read TGTGCCAGCAGCTTAGCGGCGGGAGGCACTGAAGCTTTCTTT.

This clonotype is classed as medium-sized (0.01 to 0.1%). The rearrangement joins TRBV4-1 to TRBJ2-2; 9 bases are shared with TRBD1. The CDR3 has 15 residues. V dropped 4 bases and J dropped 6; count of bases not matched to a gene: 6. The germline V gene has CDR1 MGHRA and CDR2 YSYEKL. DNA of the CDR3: TGCGCCAGCAGCCCACAGGGGGCCGTGTCCGGGGAGCTGTTTTTT. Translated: CASSPQGAVSGELFF.

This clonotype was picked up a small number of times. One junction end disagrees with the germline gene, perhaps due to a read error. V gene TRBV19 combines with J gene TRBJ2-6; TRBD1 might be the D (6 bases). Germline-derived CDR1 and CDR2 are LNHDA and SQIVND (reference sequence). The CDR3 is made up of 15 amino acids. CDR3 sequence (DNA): TGTGCCAGTACAGGGACAAGCTCTAGGGCCAACGTCCTGACTTTC. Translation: CASTGTSSRANVLTF.

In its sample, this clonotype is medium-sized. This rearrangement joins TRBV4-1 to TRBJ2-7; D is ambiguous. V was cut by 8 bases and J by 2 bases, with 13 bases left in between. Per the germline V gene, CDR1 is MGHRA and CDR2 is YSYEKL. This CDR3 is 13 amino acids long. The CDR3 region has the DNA TGCGCCAGCGGACGAACGTTGACCTACGAGCAGTACTTC. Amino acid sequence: CASGRTLTYEQYF.

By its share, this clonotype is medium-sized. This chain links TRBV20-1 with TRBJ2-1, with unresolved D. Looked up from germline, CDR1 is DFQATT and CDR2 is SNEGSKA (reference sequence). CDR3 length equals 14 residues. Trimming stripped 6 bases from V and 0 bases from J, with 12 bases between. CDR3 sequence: CSAPIRSSYNEQFF. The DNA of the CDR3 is TGCAGTGCCCCGATCCGGAGCTCCTACAATGAGCAGTTCTTC.

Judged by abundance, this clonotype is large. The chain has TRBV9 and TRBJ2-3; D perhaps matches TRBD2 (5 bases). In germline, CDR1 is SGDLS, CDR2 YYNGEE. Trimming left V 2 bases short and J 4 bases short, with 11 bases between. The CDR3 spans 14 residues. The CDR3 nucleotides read TGTGCCAGCAGCGTTATCGGGGAAGCAGATACGCAGTATTTT. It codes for CASSVIGEADTQYF. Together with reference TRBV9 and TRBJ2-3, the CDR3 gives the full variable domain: DSGVTQTPKHLITATGQRVTLRCSPRSGDLSVYWYQQSLDQGLQFLIQYYNGEERAKGNILERFSAQQFPDLHSELNLSSLELGDSALYFCASSVIGEADTQYFGPGTRLTVL.